Listed below are T cell receptor beta chains from one sample, sequenced in a study of blood T cells in healthy people across ages. TCRdb re-called the 5' RACE reads with MiXCR, one entry per CDR3 protein. The sample includes around 1,000,000 distinct CDR3 sequences, almost 25% of them seen just once. This sample was also put to use in a study of T cells of mothers and their children.

Specimen: blood. The receptor set was obtained from a girl aged 2 to 10 in good health. Both conserved end residues are part of each CDR3. Each record gives: V gene, clone size, D gene, J gene, CDR3 protein, CDR3 DNA. A D gene is named only where the DNA matches it firmly. Some rows have no size entry. The others give once, few or many, or a class for an expanded clone.

>TRBV20-1|NA|NA|TRBJ2-3
CSARDLLTSTDTQYF
TGCAGTGCTAGGGACCTACTCACTAGCACAGATACGCAGTATTTT
>TRBV29-1|NA|NA|TRBJ2-1
CSVVTADYNEQFF
TGCAGCGTCGTGACAGCGGACTACAATGAGCAGTTCTTC
>TRBV3-1|NA|NA|TRBJ2-7
CASSQGSTEQYF
TGTGCCAGCAGCCAAGGGAGTACCGAGCAGTACTTC
>TRBV16|NA|NA|TRBJ2-1
CASSQYNGEQFF
TGTGCCAGCAGCCAATATAATGGTGAGCAGTTCTTC
>TRBV6-1|few|TRBD2|TRBJ2-3
CARPLAGGGDTQYF
TGTGCCAGACCCTTAGCGGGAGGGGGGGATACGCAGTATTTT
>TRBV29-1|NA|TRBD1|TRBJ1-2
CSVEGGQSYGYTF
TGCAGCGTTGAAGGGGGACAGAGCTATGGCTACACCTTC
>TRBV9|NA|NA|TRBJ2-5
CASSVAPGLETQYF
TGTGCCAGCAGCGTAGCTCCAGGGTTAGAGACCCAGTACTTC
>TRBV5-1|NA|TRBD1|TRBJ1-1
CASSLEPGQGSVYYMNTEAFF
TGCGCCAGCAGCCTGGAGCCGGGACAGGGTAGCGTTTATTATATGAACACTGAAGCTTTCTTT
>TRBV6-5|few|NA|TRBJ2-5
CASSYSGQNHETQYF
TGTGCCAGCAGTTATTCCGGCCAAAACCACGAGACCCAGTACTTC
>TRBV28|NA|NA|TRBJ2-2
CASSPPFRYDTGELFF
TGTGCCAGCAGTCCCCCGTTCAGATACGACACCGGGGAGCTGTTTTTT
>TRBV29-1|NA|NA|TRBJ2-1
CSVMLAPYNEQFF
TGCAGCGTCATGCTTGCCCCCTACAATGAGCAGTTCTTC
>TRBV18|few|NA|TRBJ1-2
CASSPPVMGIYGYTF
TGTGCCAGCTCACCACCGGTAATGGGGATCTATGGCTACACCTTC
>TRBV11-2|NA|NA|TRBJ2-5
CASSFSVGELETQYF
TGTGCCAGCAGCTTTTCAGTGGGAGAGTTGGAGACCCAGTACTTC
>TRBV3-1|few|NA|TRBJ1-2
CASSQGQVWAYGYTF
TGTGCCAGCAGCCAAGGACAGGTCTGGGCCTATGGCTACACCTTC
>TRBV20-1|NA|NA|TRBJ1-6
CSARVGRDNSPLHF
TGCAGTGCTAGAGTTGGACGGGATAATTCACCCCTCCACTTT
>TRBV7-2|NA|TRBD2|TRBJ2-5
CASSTTGLAEVQETQYF
TGTGCCAGCAGCACCACGGGACTAGCGGAGGTTCAAGAGACCCAGTACTTC
>TRBV3-1|NA|NA|TRBJ2-5
CASSQERRSGTQYF
TGTGCCAGCAGCCAAGAGAGACGGAGTGGGACCCAGTACTTC
>TRBV25-1|NA|NA|TRBJ1-2
CASSEGGQFGYTF
TGTGCCAGCAGTGAAGGAGGGCAGTTCGGCTACACCTTC
>TRBV7-3|few|NA|TRBJ2-3
CASSPIDNTDTQYF
TGTGCCAGCAGCCCGATCGACAACACAGATACGCAGTATTTT
>TRBV20-1|few|NA|TRBJ2-5
CSASAGAGGETQYF
TGCAGTGCTAGTGCTGGGGCTGGGGGGGAGACCCAGTACTTC
>TRBV7-9|NA|NA|TRBJ2-1
CASRETGSDEQFF
TGTGCCAGCAGGGAAACAGGGTCGGATGAGCAGTTCTTC
>TRBV7-2|NA|NA|TRBJ2-7
CASNEGLAVYEQYF
TGTGCCAGCAACGAAGGCCTTGCCGTCTACGAGCAGTACTTC
>TRBV29-1|few|NA|TRBJ1-2
CSVEVTGYYGYTF
TGCAGCGTTGAGGTGACAGGTTACTATGGCTACACCTTC
>TRBV20-1|NA|NA|TRBJ1-4
CSARKHGEKLFF
TGCAGTGCTAGAAAGCACGGTGAAAAACTGTTTTTT
>TRBV28|few|TRBD2|TRBJ2-6
CASSLTGGLGANVLTF
TGTGCCAGCAGTCTTACGGGGGGGTTAGGGGCCAACGTCCTGACTTTC
>TRBV5-1|NA|TRBD2|TRBJ2-1
CASSQGTSGRGGEQFF
TGCGCCAGCAGCCAGGGGACTAGCGGGAGAGGGGGTGAGCAGTTCTTC
>TRBV16|many|NA|TRBJ1-4
CASSQVGGLNEKLFF
TGTGCCAGCAGCCAAGTCGGAGGTCTAAATGAAAAACTGTTTTTT
>TRBV20-1|NA|NA|TRBJ2-5
CSARAPGRIQETQYF
TGCAGTGCTAGAGCACCCGGACGAATACAAGAGACCCAGTACTTC
>TRBV29-1|NA|TRBD1|TRBJ1-4
CSVVDRGNEKLFF
TGCAGCGTTGTGGACAGGGGCAATGAAAAACTGTTTTTT
>TRBV29-1|NA|NA|TRBJ2-7
CSVVWGPSYEQYF
TGCAGCGTTGTTTGGGGACCCTCCTACGAGCAGTACTTC
>TRBV12-3/TRBV12-4|NA|NA|TRBJ2-5
CASTGQWSGAQGTQYF
TGTGCCAGCACAGGACAATGGTCGGGAGCGCAAGGAACCCAGTACTTC
>TRBV2|NA|TRBD1|TRBJ1-1
CASSIPTGLNTEAFF
TGTGCCAGCAGCATACCGACAGGGTTGAACACTGAAGCTTTCTTT